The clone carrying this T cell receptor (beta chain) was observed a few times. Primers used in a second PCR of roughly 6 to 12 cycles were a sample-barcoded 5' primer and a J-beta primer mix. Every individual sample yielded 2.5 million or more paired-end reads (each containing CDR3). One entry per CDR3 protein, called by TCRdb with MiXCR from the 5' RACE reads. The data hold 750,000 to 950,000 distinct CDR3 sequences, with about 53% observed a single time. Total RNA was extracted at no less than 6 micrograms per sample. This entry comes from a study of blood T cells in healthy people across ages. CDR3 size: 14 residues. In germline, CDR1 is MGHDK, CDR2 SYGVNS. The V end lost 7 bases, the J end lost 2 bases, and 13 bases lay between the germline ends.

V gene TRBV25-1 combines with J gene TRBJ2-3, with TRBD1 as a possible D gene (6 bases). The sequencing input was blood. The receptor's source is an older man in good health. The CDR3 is CASTRDTLTDTQYF. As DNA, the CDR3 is TGTGCCAGCACCCGGGACACTCTCACAGATACGCAGTATTTT. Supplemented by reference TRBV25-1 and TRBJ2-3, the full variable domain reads EADIYQTPRYLVIGTGKKITLECSQTMGHDKMYWYQQDPGMELHLIHYSYGVNSTEKGDLSSESTVSRIRTEHFPLTLESARPSHTSQYLCASTRDTLTDTQYFGPGTRLTVL.